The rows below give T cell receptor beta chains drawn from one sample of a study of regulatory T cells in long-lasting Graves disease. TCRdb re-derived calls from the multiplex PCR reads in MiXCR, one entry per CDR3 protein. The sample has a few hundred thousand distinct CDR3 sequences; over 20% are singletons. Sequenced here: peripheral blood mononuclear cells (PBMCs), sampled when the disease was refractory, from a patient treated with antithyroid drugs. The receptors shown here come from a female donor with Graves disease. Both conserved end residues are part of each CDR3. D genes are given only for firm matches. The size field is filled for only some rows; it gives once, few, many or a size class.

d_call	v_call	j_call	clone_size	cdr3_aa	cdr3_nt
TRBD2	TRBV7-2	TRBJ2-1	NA	CASNLIGRTAPGTSGRNEQFF	TGTGCCAGCAACCTAATAGGGAGGACAGCCCCCGGGACTAGCGGGAGGAATGAGCAGTTCTTC
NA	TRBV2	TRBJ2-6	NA	CASKFSGGSSGANVLTF	TGTGCCAGCAAGTTTTCTGGGGGAAGCTCTGGGGCCAACGTCCTGACTTTC
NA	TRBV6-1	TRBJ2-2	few	CASSQTRPTGELFF	TGTGCCAGCAGTCAGACTAGGCCCACCGGGGAGCTGTTTTTT
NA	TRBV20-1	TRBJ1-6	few	CSATVRGQGSPLHF	TGCAGTGCCACAGTACGTGGTCAGGGTTCACCCCTCCACTTT
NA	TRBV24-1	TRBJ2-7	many	CATSDLATGLHYEQYF	TGTGCCACCAGTGATTTAGCTACGGGACTCCACTACGAGCAGTACTTC
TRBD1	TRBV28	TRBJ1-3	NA	CASGNLGGAGNTIYF	TGTGCCAGCGGTAACCTAGGGGGCGCGGGAAACACCATATATTTT
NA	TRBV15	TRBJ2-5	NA	CATSRGSWETQYF	TGTGCCACCAGCAGAGGGAGTTGGGAGACCCAGTACTTC
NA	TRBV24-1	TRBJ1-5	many	CATSSGGRQPQHF	TGTGCCACCAGTTCGGGGGGACGTCAGCCCCAGCATTTT
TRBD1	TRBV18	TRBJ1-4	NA	CASSPGYRGREKLFF	TGTGCCAGCTCACCGGGATACAGGGGTCGCGAAAAACTGTTTTTT
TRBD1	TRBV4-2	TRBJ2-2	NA	CASSQGQGTNTGELFF	TGTGCCAGCAGCCAGGGACAGGGGACGAACACCGGGGAGCTGTTTTTT
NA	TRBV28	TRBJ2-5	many	CASKHNKETQYF	TGTGCCAGCAAACACAACAAAGAGACCCAGTACTTC
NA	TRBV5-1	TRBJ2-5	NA	CASTANQETQYF	TGCGCCAGCACGGCTAACCAAGAGACCCAGTACTTC
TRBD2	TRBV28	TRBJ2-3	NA	CASTAGGPAQYF	TGTGCCAGCACCGCGGGGGGCCCAGCGCAGTATTTT
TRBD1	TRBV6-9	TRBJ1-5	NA	CASKAGQAGNQPQHF	TGTGCCAGCAAAGCCGGACAGGCGGGGAATCAGCCCCAGCATTTT
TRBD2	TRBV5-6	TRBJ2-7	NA	CASSNGLAGSEQYF	TGTGCCAGCAGCAACGGACTAGCGGGATCCGAGCAGTACTTC
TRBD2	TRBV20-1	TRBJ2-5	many	CSARDGLVPQETQYF	TGCAGTGCTAGGGACGGACTAGTGCCCCAAGAGACCCAGTACTTC
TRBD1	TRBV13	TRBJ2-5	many	CASRTGTGPLETQYF	TGTGCCAGCAGGACCGGGACAGGGCCGCTTGAGACCCAGTACTTC
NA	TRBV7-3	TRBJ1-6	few	CASSPGVEGSPLHF	TGTGCCAGCAGCCCGGGCGTAGAAGGATCACCCCTCCACTTT
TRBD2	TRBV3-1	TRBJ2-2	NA	CASSQPAGVNTGELFF	TGTGCCAGCAGCCAACCGGCGGGAGTCAACACCGGGGAGCTGTTTTTT
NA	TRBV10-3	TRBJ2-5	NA	CAISAGETQYF	TGTGCCATCAGCGCCGGGGAGACCCAGTACTTC
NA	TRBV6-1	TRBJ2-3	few	CASSPRLVGPDTQYF	TGTGCCAGCAGTCCGAGACTAGTTGGGCCAGATACGCAGTATTTT
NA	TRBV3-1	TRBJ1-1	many	CASSQGQRVMNTEAFF	TGTGCCAGCAGCCAAGGACAGCGTGTCATGAACACTGAAGCTTTCTTT
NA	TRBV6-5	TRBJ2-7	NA	CASSYPRGSYEQYF	TGTGCCAGCAGTTACCCTAGAGGGTCCTACGAGCAGTACTTC
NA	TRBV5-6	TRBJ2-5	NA	CASSSPIDRNQETQYF	TGTGCCAGCAGCTCGCCCATAGACAGGAATCAAGAGACCCAGTACTTC
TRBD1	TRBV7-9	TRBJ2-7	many	CASTGQGTSYEQYF	TGTGCCAGTACTGGACAGGGGACGTCCTACGAGCAGTACTTC
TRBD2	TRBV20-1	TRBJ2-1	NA	CRLAGNYNEQFF	TGCAGACTAGCGGGGAACTACAATGAGCAGTTCTTC
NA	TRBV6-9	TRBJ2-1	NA	CASSWRRASSYNEQFF	TGTGCCAGCAGTTGGCGCAGGGCGAGCTCCTACAATGAGCAGTTCTTC
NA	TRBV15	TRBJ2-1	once	CATRKWSSYNEQFF	TGTGCCACCCGCAAATGGAGCTCCTACAATGAGCAGTTCTTC
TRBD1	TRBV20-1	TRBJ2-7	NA	CSASNPRQGSYEQYF	TGCAGTGCTAGTAATCCCCGACAGGGTTCCTACGAGCAGTACTTC
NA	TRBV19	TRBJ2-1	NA	CASSKLDRGNEQFF	TGTGCCAGTAGTAAACTAGATCGAGGCAATGAGCAGTTCTTC
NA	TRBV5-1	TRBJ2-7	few	CASRGAPDGTFSYEQYF	TGCGCCAGCAGAGGAGCTCCCGACGGAACTTTCTCCTACGAGCAGTACTTC
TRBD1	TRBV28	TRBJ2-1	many	CASRHRGNEQFF	TGTGCCAGCAGACACAGGGGGAATGAGCAGTTCTTC
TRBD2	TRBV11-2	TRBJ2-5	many	CASSSTTSWETQYF	TGTGCCAGCAGCTCCACGACTAGCTGGGAGACCCAGTACTTC
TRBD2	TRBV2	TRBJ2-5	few	CASSDTGGETQYF	TGTGCCAGCAGTGATACGGGAGGTGAGACCCAGTACTTC
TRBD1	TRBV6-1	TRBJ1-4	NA	CASRRTGYGNEKLFF	TGTGCCAGCAGGCGGACAGGGTACGGGAATGAAAAACTGTTTTTT
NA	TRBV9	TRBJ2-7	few	CASSSGPDITLYEQYF	TGTGCCAGCAGCTCCGGGCCGGACATAACCCTGTACGAGCAGTACTTC
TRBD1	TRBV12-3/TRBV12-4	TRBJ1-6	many	CASSLGTVASPLHF	TGTGCCAGCAGTTTGGGGACAGTGGCTTCACCCCTCCACTTT
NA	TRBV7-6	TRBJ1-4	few	CASSLSAGLGEKLFF	TGTGCCAGCAGCTTGAGTGCCGGGTTGGGGGAAAAACTGTTTTTT
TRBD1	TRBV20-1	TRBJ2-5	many	CSANGQGEWETQYF	TGCAGTGCTAACGGACAGGGGGAGTGGGAGACCCAGTACTTC
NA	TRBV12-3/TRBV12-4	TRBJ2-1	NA	CASSPRFSYNEQFF	TGTGCCAGCAGTCCGCGATTTTCCTACAATGAGCAGTTCTTC
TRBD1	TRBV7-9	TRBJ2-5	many	CASSNRGQQQETQYF	TGTGCCAGCAGTAATCGGGGACAGCAACAAGAGACCCAGTACTTC
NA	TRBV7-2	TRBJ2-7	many	CASSLLFDEQYF	TGTGCCAGCAGCTTACTGTTCGACGAGCAGTACTTC
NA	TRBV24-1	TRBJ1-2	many	CATSDRGPYGYTF	TGTGCCACCAGTGATCGGGGGCCCTATGGCTACACCTTC
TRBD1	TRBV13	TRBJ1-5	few	CASSPLRGQGLSNQPQHF	TGTGCCAGCAGCCCGCTACGAGGACAGGGTTTGAGCAATCAGCCCCAGCATTTT
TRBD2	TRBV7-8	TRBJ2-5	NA	CASGRTSVMETQYF	TGTGCCAGCGGACGGACTAGCGTCATGGAGACCCAGTACTTC
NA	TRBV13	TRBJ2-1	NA	CASSSEFSEQFF	TGTGCCAGCAGCTCGGAGTTTAGTGAGCAGTTCTTC
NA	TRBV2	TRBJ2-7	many	CASSGGLTVNAYEQYF	TGTGCCAGCAGCGGGGGTTTGACAGTGAACGCCTACGAGCAGTACTTC
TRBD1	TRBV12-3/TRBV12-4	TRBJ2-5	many	CASSQAGQGQETQYF	TGTGCCAGCAGTCAGGCGGGACAGGGCCAAGAGACCCAGTACTTC